A selection of T cell receptor beta chains follows, all from one sample in a study of shared clonotypes between healthy human individuals. This table comes from immunoSEQ multiplex PCR, and its TCRdb copy is limited to in-frame clones, with some not included. The sample includes approximately 530,000 clones, 90% to 97% of them seen just once. Material for sequencing was naive CD4+ T cells sorted from blood. These receptors all come from a woman aged 25 to 45 in good health. Each CDR3 is given with its conserved first and last residue.

TRBJ1-6 TRBV27 CASRDRVALNSPLHF
TRBJ2-7 TRBV18 CASSITASPYYEQYF
TRBJ1-4 TRBV5-1 CASSLTPRVINEKLFF
TRBJ2-1 TRBV7-2 CASSRSTGSYNEQFF
TRBJ1-1 TRBV5-1 CASRTGTEAFF
TRBJ1-4 TRBV19 CASSRDATNEKLFF
TRBJ1-1 TRBV18 CASSPRENTEAFF
TRBJ1-5 TRBV19 CASSITPLAGDNQPQHF
TRBJ2-5 TRBV18 CASSPPLGEETQYF
TRBJ2-2 TRBV5-1 CASSLFEGNTGELFF
TRBJ2-7 TRBV7-2 CASSLQGQGDYEQYF
TRBJ2-7 TRBV27 CASSSWGAYEQYF
TRBJ2-1 TRBV2 CASSSYTSYNEQFF
TRBJ2-7 TRBV18 CASSSEAGKNEQYF
TRBJ1-5 TRBV7-2 CASTVRGLLGNQPQHF
TRBJ2-1 TRBV11-2 CASSLARAGAYNEQFF
TRBJ2-3 TRBV5-4 CASSLVLAGTDTQYF
TRBJ2-3 TRBV18 CASSPSALAGAGDTQYF
TRBJ2-7 TRBV19 CASSIPGLKSYEQYF
TRBJ1-2 TRBV14 CASSPLGGVTNYGYTF
TRBJ2-2 TRBV6-5 CASRSGTATGELFF
TRBJ2-7 TRBV19 CASSPRGSGRSYEQYF
TRBJ1-2 TRBV28 CASSLQIKYGYTF
TRBJ2-6 TRBV6-5 CASSAQPSGANVLTF
TRBJ2-1 TRBV28 CASRIAGVGTYNEQFF
TRBJ2-1 TRBV5-1 CASSSRGVAGEGEQFF
TRBJ1-2 TRBV7-9 CASTLQGAIYGYTF
TRBJ1-4 TRBV2 CASSEAGGLLFF
TRBJ2-1 TRBV18 CASSPPGGDRRDEQFF
TRBJ2-6 TRBV11-2 CASANPSGANVLTF
TRBJ2-5 TRBV6-6 CASTRPGETQYF
TRBJ1-5 TRBV28 CASSFLGPVKPQHF
TRBJ2-2 TRBV29-1 CSVSLVTGELFF
TRBJ2-7 TRBV27 CASSPPGFAPYEQYF
TRBJ1-5 TRBV19 CASMQGDREYHQPQHF